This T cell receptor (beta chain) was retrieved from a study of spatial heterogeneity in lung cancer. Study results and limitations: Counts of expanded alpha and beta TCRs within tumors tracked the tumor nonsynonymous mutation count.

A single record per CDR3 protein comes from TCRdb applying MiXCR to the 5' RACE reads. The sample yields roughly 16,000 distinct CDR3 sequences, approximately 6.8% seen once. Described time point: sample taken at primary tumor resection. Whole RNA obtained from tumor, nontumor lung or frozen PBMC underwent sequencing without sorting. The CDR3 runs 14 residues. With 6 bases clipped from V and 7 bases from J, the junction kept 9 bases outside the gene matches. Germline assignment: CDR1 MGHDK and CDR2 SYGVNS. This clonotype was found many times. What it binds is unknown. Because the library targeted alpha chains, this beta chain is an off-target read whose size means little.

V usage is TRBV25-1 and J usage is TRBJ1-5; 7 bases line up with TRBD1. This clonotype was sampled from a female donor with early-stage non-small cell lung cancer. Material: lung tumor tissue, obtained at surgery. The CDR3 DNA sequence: TGTGCCAGCAGCCCACAGGGGAGGGGACAGCCCCAGCATTTT. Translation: CASSPQGRGQPQHF.